One and the same sample provided the 3 T cell receptor beta chains below, sequenced in a study of CD8+ T cells in alopecia areata (dated by TCRdb to 2017 to 2018). The library was obtained by the immunoSEQ multiplex PCR assay. RNA was extracted from all samples and reverse transcribed into cDNA, which served as template for TCR sequencing. Drawn from immuneACCESS, this table holds only the in-frame rearrangements with V and J called that TCRdb kept. Clones are partly lost; checked studies trace under half to an unresolved V gene and leave the rest unexplained. For this sample there are 200,000 or so clones; under 40% appear just once. The ten most abundant clones make up roughly 0.5% of the sample. Sample treatment or condition, as interpreted from the label and publication: oral pan-JAK inhibitor, 5-10 mg twice daily. The sequences come from CD4+ T cells sorted from blood, collected between weeks 30 and 35, from a patient treated with tofacitinib. Receptors originate from a human donor with alopecia areata.

The chain combines TRBV11-2 with TRBJ2-7; the D is unclear. The CDR3 has 12 residues. V was clipped by 5 bases and J by 0 bases, with 5 bases between them. The germline CDR1 and CDR2 sequences are SGHAT and FQNNGV. This CDR3 reads CASSASSYEQYF. The CDR3 DNA reads as TGTGCCAGCAGCGCCAGCTCCTACGAGCAGTACTTC.

V is TRBV5-1 and J is TRBJ1-5; 9 bases align to TRBD1. CDR1 is SGHRS, CDR2 YFSETQ, per germline. This CDR3 region has 14 residues. Trimming removed 4 bases from V and 7 bases from J; junction bases left unmatched: 6. The CDR3 DNA reads TGCGCCAGCAGCACCGGGACAGGGAAGCAGCCCCAGCATTTT. As protein: CASSTGTGKQPQHF.

This clone was seen a handful of times. The chain has TRBV29-1 and TRBJ2-1; D uncertain. The CDR3 totals 11 residues. V was pared by 6 bases and J by 4 bases, with 7 bases between. Germline V lookup: CDR1 SQVTM, CDR2 ANQGSEA. The DNA for the CDR3 is TGCAGCGTCTCTCTATACAATGAGCAGTTCTTC. This sequence encodes CSVSLYNEQFF.